This TCR beta chain was captured in a study of cytomegalovirus exposure and HLA in healthy donors (dated by TCRdb to the late 2010s). About the investigation overall: The 500 to 800 repertoires of the first cohort and the 120 or so validation repertoires were produced on the same platform, according to a later analysis. The study aimed to test whether signatures of past pathogen exposure could be identified by cataloging public T cell receptors. To predict cytomegalovirus infection status, the study brought together high-throughput TCR immunosequencing, statistical association of individual TCRs with disease status, and machine learning. Besides the first cohort of 500 to 700 subjects, a separate validation cohort made up of about 120 different subjects was used. Beyond this particular receptor, the publication reports: According to the authors, the approach could potentially be generalized to other disease states and immunological phenotypes. The validation cohort had no HLA typing available for a later analysis, so co-occurrence within that cohort was assessed over all 130 or so repertoires. A few of the identified cytomegalovirus-associated TCR beta chains were confirmed in vitro to be specific for cytomegalovirus antigens. In a later analysis, TCRs clustered in the first cohort were found to also tend to co-occur in the 110 or so validation repertoires, with 94% of cluster scores above 0. The study gave a list of 150 to 200 TCR beta chains associated with cytomegalovirus. Across donors, most TCR sequences were observed very rarely, whereas some public TCRs were present in many individuals. Cytomegalovirus status was reported to be diagnosed by the classifier with high specificity and sensitivity in both the original and validation cohorts.

Donors formed part of the validation cohort, which comprised over a hundred subjects and was distinct from the first cohort of 666 subjects. Notes on this clone: Its cognate antigen has yet to be identified. No quality values exist for individual bases; no much larger clone is one base distant.

CDR1 SGHNT and CDR2 YYREEE are derived from the germline V gene (reference sequence). Clipping removes 4 bases from V and 5 bases from J, with 11 as the unmatched junction base count. Including the terminal cysteine and phenylalanine, the CDR3 comprises 16 residues. The retained sequence is limited to the CDR3, 48 bases, with the frame set at the first base. To prepare the library, the immunoSEQ multiplex PCR assay was applied. The study's own analysis went as follows. A statistical classification framework was built for diagnosing cytomegalovirus status from the catalog of TCR beta chain sequences. The immuneACCESS repertoire file appears here via TCRdb, limited to in-frame rearrangements. These files lack a portion of the clones; in checked studies, under half of the deficit traces to unresolved V genes, and the cause of the others is not known. Clone size and the V and J calls come from that table; the DNA yielded D and trimming. Here the sample has tens of thousands of clones; 97% occur a single time. The ten largest clonotypes hold approximately 10% of the sample.

The chain uses TRBV5-4 and TRBJ2-2, with 7 middle bases fitting TRBD1. This sequence was found in a young man in good health and CMV-seropositive. The sample comprised PBMCs. The base sequence is TGTGCCAGCAGCGAGGGGGCGGTACTGGGAACCGGGGAGCTGTTTTTT. Translated, this gives CASSEGAVLGTGELFF.